This T cell receptor beta chain was profiled in a study of cytomegalovirus exposure and HLA in healthy donors. The germline gives CDR1 MNHNS, CDR2 SASEGT. V was clipped by 4 bases and J by 7 bases, with 11 bases between them. CDR3 size: 14 residues. Vbeta (60) and Jbeta (13) primers were used in the PCR. Using immunoSEQ multiplex PCR, the repertoire was profiled, and TCRdb retains in-frame clones only, with some absent. The data hold about 140,000 clones, with approximately 80% observed a single time. Each donor was healthy, and each was a bone marrow donor. V and J are TRBV6-1 and TRBJ1-6; possibly TRBD1 for D (5 bases). The source of this sequence is a young woman in good health and CMV-seropositive. The material sequenced was PBMCs. The CDR3 DNA follows: TGTGCCAGCAGTGGCAGGACATTAAATTCACCCCTCCACTTT. It encodes CASSGRTLNSPLHF.